This T cell receptor (beta chain) was obtained from a study of blood T cells in healthy people across ages. Study-wide findings and caveats: While age rose, TCR beta diversity per million T cells dropped in a roughly linear way.

The CDR3 spans 15 residues. The V and J ends lost 0 bases and 8 bases respectively, with 16 bases between them. Per the germline V gene, CDR1 is LGHNA and CDR2 is YSLEER. A few counts support this clonotype. Its target is not known. Primed by a sample-barcoded 5' primer and a J-beta primer mix, a second PCR proceeded for roughly 7 to 11 cycles. Each cDNA molecule was tagged by a template-switch adaptor with 12 random nucleotides. TCRdb reprocessed the 5' RACE reads with MiXCR, giving one entry per CDR3 protein. Among more than 800,000 distinct CDR3 sequences listed, under 30% were seen once. The sample consisted of blood. The sequence came from a woman over 75 in good health. V gene TRBV4-3 combines with J gene TRBJ1-2; D is unclear. Here the CDR3 DNA reads TGCGCCAGCAGCCAAGAAGGCGGGTGGGATGGGGGCTACACCTTC. Residues: CASSQEGGWDGGYTF.